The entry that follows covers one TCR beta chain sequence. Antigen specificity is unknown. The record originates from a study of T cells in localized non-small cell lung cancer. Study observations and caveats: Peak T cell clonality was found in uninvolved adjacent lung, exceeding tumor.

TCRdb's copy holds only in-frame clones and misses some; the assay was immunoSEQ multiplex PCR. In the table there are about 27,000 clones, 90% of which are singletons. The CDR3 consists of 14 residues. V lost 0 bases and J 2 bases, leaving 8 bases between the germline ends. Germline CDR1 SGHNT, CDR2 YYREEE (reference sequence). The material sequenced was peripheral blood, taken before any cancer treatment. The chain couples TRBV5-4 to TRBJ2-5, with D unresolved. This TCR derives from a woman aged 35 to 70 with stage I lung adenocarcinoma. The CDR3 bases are TGTGCCAGCAGCTTGGAGGTGGCTCAAGAGACCCAGTACTTC. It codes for CASSLEVAQETQYF.